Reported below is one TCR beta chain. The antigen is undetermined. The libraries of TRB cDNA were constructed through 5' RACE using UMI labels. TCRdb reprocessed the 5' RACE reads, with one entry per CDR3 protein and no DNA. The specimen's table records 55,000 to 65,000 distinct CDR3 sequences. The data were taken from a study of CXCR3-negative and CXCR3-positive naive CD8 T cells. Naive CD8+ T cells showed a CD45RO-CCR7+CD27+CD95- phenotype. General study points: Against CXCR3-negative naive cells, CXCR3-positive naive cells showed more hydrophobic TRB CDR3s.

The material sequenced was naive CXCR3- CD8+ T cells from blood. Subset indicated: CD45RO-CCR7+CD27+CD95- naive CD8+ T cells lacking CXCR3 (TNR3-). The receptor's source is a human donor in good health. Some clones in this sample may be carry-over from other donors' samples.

The CDR3 here is CASSSLRDRVNEQYF. The chain joins TRBV28 to TRBJ2-7; TCRdb reports TRBD1, a call that lacks DNA to check it against. Germline V gene data show CDR1 as MDHEN and CDR2 as SYDVKM. There are 15 residues in the CDR3.